The following is a T cell receptor beta chain sequence with its context. Its antigen is undetermined. With V trimmed by 4 bases and J by 5 bases, 3 bases remained unmatched. The CDR3 length is 15 residues. Germline V CDR1 and CDR2: SGHNT, YYREEE (reference sequence). The data are from a study of cytomegalovirus exposure and HLA in healthy donors. The PCR contained 60 Vbeta and 13 Jbeta primers. This table comes from immunoSEQ multiplex PCR, and its TCRdb copy is limited to in-frame clones, with some not included. The table lists just over 95,000 clones, 75% to 85% of them singletons. Broader study findings: According to a later analysis, most TCR beta chains associated with CMV appeared HLA-restricted. Donors belonging to an Asian-associated ancestry cluster reportedly showed fewer N-insertions in productive TCRs than the 666-donor mean, according to what a later analysis found. Differences between HLA loci emerged in a later analysis of TCR association rates, with DRB1 most and HLA-C fewest. Later analysis identified a missense DCLRE1C variant that was linked to TCR beta V- and J-gene trimming.

Sequencing was performed on PBMCs. The J gene is TRBJ2-1, the V gene TRBV5-4; TRBD2 matches at 13 bases. The sequence came from a woman between 35 and 50 years old in good health and CMV-seronegative. For the CDR3, the DNA is TGTGCCAGCAGCCAACTAGCGGGGGGGAACAATGAGCAGTTCTTC. Translating it yields CASSQLAGGNNEQFF. Full variable domain (outside the CDR3, taken from reference TRBV5-4 and TRBJ2-1): ETGVTQSPTHLIKTRGQQVTLRCSSQSGHNTVSWYQQALGQGPQFIFQYYREEENGRGNFPPRFSGLQFPNYSSELNVNALELDDSALYLCASSQLAGGNNEQFFGPGTRLTVL.